This TCR beta chain was sequenced during a study of blood T cell repertoires in COVID-19. For the study at large: Donors in the United States, Italy and Spain gave samples during acute or convalescent COVID-19.

As to this clone: At one end, the junction sequence differs from germline, possibly due to a read error.

Sequencing was performed with immunoSEQ multiplex PCR; in TCRdb, only in-frame clones are kept and a portion is missing. The sample has 40,000 to 55,000 clones; 80% to 90% are singletons. The CDR3 runs 14 residues. CDR1 is SGHRS and CDR2 is YFSETQ in the germline V gene. Sequencing was carried out using peripheral blood. V and J are TRBV5-1 and TRBJ2-5; D might be TRBD1 or TRBD2, each matching 6 bases. This receptor was identified in a man in his fifties or sixties with active COVID-19. CDR3 bases: TGCGCCAGCAGTTTGGACAGCCGGGGGGAGACCCAGTACTTC. Its translation is CASSLDSRGETQYF.